This T cell receptor (beta chain) derives from a study of CD8 T cells in ankylosing spondylitis. Study observations and caveats: Clones linked to disease were reported to show significant enrichment in matched ankylosing spondylitis synovial fluid. Disease-linked clones had a CD8+ phenotype and relatively low frequency in peripheral blood. Certain motif variants had earlier appeared in reactive arthritis synovial fluid and blood.

V gave up 7 bases and J gave up 7 bases; unmatched junction bases: 5. This CDR3 is built from 14 residues. Germline CDR1 is SGDLS and CDR2 is YYNGEE. Molecular-barcoded quantitative 5'-RACE produced these TCR beta libraries. TCRdb processed the 5' RACE reads anew with MiXCR; each CDR3 protein has one entry. The sample contains approximately 100,000 distinct CDR3 sequences, roughly 8% of which appear only once. This clonotype was observed a few times. Its antigen is undetermined. The TCR sequence derives from a male donor with ankylosing spondylitis or in good health (not recorded which). The V and J genes are TRBV9 and TRBJ2-1; 13 nucleotides line up with TRBD2. Sequenced input: blood, either unsorted or a sorted T cell fraction (not recorded which). In DNA form, the CDR3 reads TGTGCCAGCTCAGGGACTAGCGGGGTTAATGAGCAGTTCTTC. Protein product: CASSGTSGVNEQFF.